What follows describes a single T cell receptor beta chain. The antigen remains unidentified. This sample was included in a study of CD8+ T cells in alopecia areata. The study's findings and limits: Tofacitinib significantly brought down scalp clonality and expanded CD8+ clones among top 100. Across lesional scalp, and particularly alopecia totalis/universalis, clonality surpassed that of normal scalp.

TCR sequencing used cDNA made by reverse transcription of extracted RNA. Libraries were prepared by immunoSEQ multiplex PCR; TCRdb keeps only in-frame clonotypes and omits some of them. This table has 180,000 or so clones, about 53% appearing once. This CDR3 has 18 residues. Trimming at V came to 0 bases and at J to 7 bases, leaving 14 bases not matched to a gene. In germline, CDR1 is LGHNA, CDR2 YSLEER. Stated treatment: oral pan-JAK inhibitor, 5-10 mg twice daily. This TCR was sampled from a human donor with alopecia areata. The sample consisted of CD8+ T cells sorted from blood, taken at week 24, from a patient treated with tofacitinib. This chain joins TRBV4-3 and TRBJ2-2, with 7 bases aligning to TRBD2. The CDR3 DNA reads TGCGCCAGCAGCCAAGATCCGATGGCTAGCGGTTCTGACGGGGAGCTGTTTTTT. It encodes CASSQDPMASGSDGELFF.